These 19 T cell receptor beta chains originate from one sample sequenced in a study of T-cell reconstitution after alpha-beta-depleted transplantation in children. Molecular barcoding with unique molecular identifiers was used for the TCRbeta library. TCRdb re-called the PCR reads with MiXCR, one entry per CDR3 protein. The sample consists of hundreds of thousands of distinct CDR3 sequences, roughly 15% of them appearing once. The sample here was PBMCs, mostly from graft donor cells, taken 360 days after TCRalphabeta/CD19-depleted stem cell transplant. The receptors come from a male patient under 18 who had a stem cell transplant for acute lymphoblastic leukemia, so the T cells may come from the graft donor.

Here the CDR3 reads CASSWGDSYGYTF. Here the CDR3 DNA reads TGTGCCAGCAGTTGGGGGGACAGCTATGGCTACACCTTC. The chain links TRBV27 to TRBJ1-2, with 7 bases aligning to TRBD1. CDR1 MNHEY and CDR2 SMNVEV come from the germline V gene (reference sequence). The CDR3 has 13 amino acids. The J segment lost 4 bases and the V segment lost 4 bases, leaving 3 bases of the junction unmatched.

The J gene is TRBJ2-5, the V gene TRBV11-2, with 7 bases lining up with TRBD2. The V and J ends lost 5 bases and 3 bases, in that order; junction bases with no gene match: 18. The CDR3 has 18 amino acids. Germline CDR1 and CDR2: SGHAT and FQNNGV. The CDR3 loop reads CASSLSSGLGTMEETQYF. In DNA form, the CDR3 reads TGTGCCAGCAGCCTATCCTCAGGGCTCGGGACTATGGAAGAGACCCAGTACTTC.

This clonotype occurred a few times. This chain joins TRBV5-1 and TRBJ1-4, with unresolved D. This CDR3 region has 14 residues. Germline assignment: CDR1 SGHRS and CDR2 YFSETQ. V lost 0 bases to trimming and J lost 4 bases, with 7 bases between them. CDR3 amino acids: CASSLGVDNEKLFF. The CDR3 nucleotides are TGCGCCAGCAGCTTGGGAGTGGATAATGAAAAACTGTTTTTT.

This clonotype was counted only a few times. V is TRBV7-8 and J is TRBJ2-7; D is perhaps TRBD1 (5 bases). Trimming took 4 bases from V and 0 from J, leaving 19 bases between them. The germline gives CDR1 SGHVS, CDR2 FQNEAQ. CDR3 length: 17 residues. CDR3 sequence: CASSSAWGLESSYEQYF. Written as DNA, the CDR3 is TGTGCCAGCAGCTCAGCCTGGGGCCTGGAGAGCTCCTACGAGCAGTACTTC.

A few counts support this clonotype. The chain couples TRBV12-3 or TRBV12-4 to TRBJ2-5; 8 bases map to TRBD1. J lost 2 bases, V lost 6 bases, and 8 bases had no gene match. This CDR3 has 15 residues. The CDR3 is CASSRQGWGQETQYF. CDR3 in DNA: TGTGCCAGCAGCCGACAGGGGTGGGGGCAAGAGACCCAGTACTTC.

The chain recombines TRBV25-1 with TRBJ2-1, with D possibly TRBD2 on 5 matching bases. The germline V gene has CDR1 MGHDK and CDR2 SYGVNS. This CDR3 spans 14 amino acids. V was clipped by 4 bases and J by 9 bases, with 16 bases between them. The DNA of the CDR3 is TGTGCCAGCAGTGGCTCCCCGGGGTTGGCTGAGCAGTTCTTC. It specifies CASSGSPGLAEQFF.

This chain uses TRBV15 with TRBJ2-3, with unresolved D. CDR1 is LNHNV and CDR2 is YYDKDF in the germline V gene (reference sequence). CDR3 length: 18 residues. V was clipped by 5 bases and J by 2 bases, with 23 bases between them. CDR3 bases: TGTGCCACCAGCGGAAAAGTTCCGCAGTCCTATCCCACAGATACGCAGTATTTT. Residues: CATSGKVPQSYPTDTQYF. Variable domain in full (rest from reference TRBV15 and TRBJ2-3): DAMVIQNPRYQVTQFGKPVTLSCSQTLNHNVMYWYQQKSSQAPKLLFHYYDKDFNNEADTPDNFQSRRPNTSFCFLDIRSPGLGDTAMYLCATSGKVPQSYPTDTQYFGPGTRLTVL.

This clonotype was picked up many times. This chain links TRBV4-2 with TRBJ2-1, with D hard to call. Germline CDR1 reads LGHNA; CDR2 reads YNFKEQ. The length of the CDR3 is 12 residues. Trimming removed 1 base at V and 9 bases at J, with 7 bases between. The CDR3 DNA sequence: TGTGCCAGCAGCCAAGCCACGGGTGAGCAGTTCTTC. Its protein is CASSQATGEQFF.

The gene calls are TRBV12-3 or TRBV12-4 and TRBJ2-2, with TRBD2 identical over 8 bases. J was trimmed by 4 bases and V by 5 bases; bases with no gene match: 12. The CDR3 contains 17 residues. The CDR3 protein is CASSPGGRGRGTGELFF. The CDR3 nucleotides read TGTGCCAGCAGTCCGGGAGGGAGGGGGAGAGGCACCGGGGAGCTGTTTTTT.

The chain couples TRBV15 to TRBJ2-2, with no clear D. Trimming removed 0 bases from V and 4 bases from J, with 6 bases in between. Germline V lookup: CDR1 LNHNV, CDR2 YYDKDF (reference sequence). The CDR3 loop spans 14 amino acids. The CDR3 spells CATSREGITGELFF. CDR3 sequence (DNA): TGTGCCACCAGCAGAGAAGGGATCACCGGGGAGCTGTTTTTT.

The gene calls are TRBV6-5 and TRBJ1-1, with D uncertain. V dropped 0 bases and J dropped 7 bases, with 9 bases sitting between them. CDR1 and CDR2 from the germline V gene are MNHEY and SVGAGI. This CDR3 contains 13 residues. The CDR3: CASSYSSGGEAFF. The CDR3 coding sequence is TGTGCCAGCAGTTACTCATCCGGAGGTGAAGCTTTCTTT.

The chain combines TRBV21-1 with TRBJ2-7; the D call TRBD2 from the table was never checked on the DNA. TRBV21-1 is annotated as a pseudogene. This CDR3 is built from 16 residues. The DNA for the CDR3 is TGTGCCAGCAGCAGAAAGAGGGCAGGGACCACCTACGAGCAGTACTTC. Protein: CASSRKRAGTTYEQYF.

The chain links TRBV4-1 to TRBJ2-7; 10 bases match TRBD2. Per the germline V gene, CDR1 is MGHRA and CDR2 is YSYEKL. V shed 3 bases and J 0 bases; nucleotides not matched to a gene: 8. This CDR3 is built from 17 residues. The CDR3 loop is CASSHLFSGRPSYEQYF. The CDR3 DNA is TGCGCCAGCAGCCACCTATTTAGCGGGAGGCCCTCCTACGAGCAGTACTTC.

V gene TRBV9 combines with J gene TRBJ2-1; the match to TRBD2 covers 7 bases. The CDR3 consists of 15 residues. The germline V gene encodes CDR1 SGDLS and CDR2 YYNGEE. After removal of 0 bases from V and 5 bases from J, the junction contained 5 bases not matched to a gene. CDR3 sequence (DNA): TGTGCCAGCAGCGTAGACGGGAGGACTGACAATGAGCAGTTCTTC. As protein: CASSVDGRTDNEQFF.

The chain uses TRBV7-3 and TRBJ2-7; 7 positions match TRBD2. This CDR3 spans 14 amino acids. V dropped 8 bases and J dropped 3; count of bases not matched to a gene: 10. Germline lookup yields CDR1 SGHTA and CDR2 FQGTGA. In DNA form, the CDR3 reads TGTGCCAGCCCGGGAGGCCACTCTTACTACGAGCAGTACTTC. It yields the protein CASPGGHSYYEQYF.

Many counts were recorded for this clonotype. V and J are TRBV27 and TRBJ2-7, with unresolved D. Germline V gene data show CDR1 as MNHEY and CDR2 as SMNVEV (reference sequence). CDR3 length equals 13 residues. The V end lost 5 bases, the J end lost 6 bases, and 14 bases lay between the germline ends. This CDR3 is CASSPYVALEQYF. CDR3 coding DNA: TGTGCCAGCAGTCCATACGTGGCCCTCGAGCAGTACTTC.

In this sample, this clonotype turned up a few times. The rearrangement links TRBV4-1 to TRBJ2-7, with TRBD1 matching over 9 bases. Germline CDR1 and CDR2: MGHRA and YSYEKL. V was clipped by 3 bases and J by 4 bases; unmatched bases: 10. The CDR3 contains 16 residues. The CDR3 DNA reads TGCGCCAGCAGCCATCCTTGGGACAGGGAGGTTTACGAGCAGTACTTC. It encodes CASSHPWDREVYEQYF.

This clonotype has just a few counts. The rearrangement joins TRBV27 to TRBJ2-1; D uncertain. The CDR3 length is 14 residues. Germline V gene sequence: CDR1 MNHEY, CDR2 SMNVEV (reference sequence). Trimming pared 4 bases from V and 3 bases from J, leaving 10 bases between. The chain's CDR3 is CASSSPGFYNEQFF. The CDR3 DNA is TGTGCCAGCAGTTCGCCAGGTTTCTACAATGAGCAGTTCTTC.

This clonotype was counted only a few times. The chain links TRBV18 to TRBJ2-7; 9 nucleotides agree with TRBD1. Germline V gene lookup returns CDR1 KGHSH and CDR2 LQKENI. J was trimmed by 2 bases and V by 2 bases; bases with no gene match: 7. This CDR3 has 16 amino acids. The DNA of the CDR3 is TGTGCCAGCTCACCATTCGGGACAGGGTTGGCCTACGAGCAGTACTTC. It is translated as CASSPFGTGLAYEQYF.